The present T cell receptor beta chain was sequenced within a study of T cell responses to AZD1222 COVID-19 vaccine. Background on the study: Doses given second, at about 4 or about 12 weeks, were pooled.

Study-level points and caveats: Repertoire sampling occurred only after the peak T cell response. Most donors were white British, females outnumbered males, and clonal diversity was possibly underestimated. Seropositive AZD1222 recipients at baseline numbered only 6 or 7.

Sequenced by immunoSEQ multiplex PCR; TCRdb stores in-frame clones only, minus some. The sample lists about 110,000 clones, roughly 88% occurring once. As regards this clone: Its antigen is undetermined.

Trimming pared 4 bases from V and 7 bases from J, leaving 13 bases between. This CDR3 region has 13 residues. The source was peripheral blood, collected on day 0 of AZD1222 vaccination. The gene calls are TRBV12-3 or TRBV12-4 and TRBJ1-2; D possibly corresponds to TRBD1 (6 bases). The sequence came from an adult in good health. The CDR3 DNA is TGTGCCAGCAGTTACCAGGGGTACAGTGGCTACACCTTC. Translation gives CASSYQGYSGYTF.